The present entry profiles one TCR beta chain with its context. This sample is drawn from a study of blood T cell repertoires in COVID-19. Sequenced by immunoSEQ multiplex PCR; TCRdb stores in-frame clones only, minus some. The table shows 250,000 to 300,000 clones, with more than 70% occurring only once. Germline CDR1 MGHRA, CDR2 YSYEKL. This CDR3 is built from 13 residues. Trimming took 0 bases from V and 13 from J; bases not matched to a gene: 6. This rearrangement joins TRBV4-1 to TRBJ1-5, with TRBD1 identical over 7 bases. The sample comprised peripheral blood. The TCR was taken from a woman in her thirties who had recovered from COVID-19. The CDR3 region is CASSQDRTGRQHF. The CDR3 nucleotides read TGCGCCAGCAGCCAAGACAGGACAGGCCGGCAGCATTTT.